This T cell receptor (beta chain) was recovered during a study of blood T cell repertoires in COVID-19. Across the study: The United States, Italy and Spain were the sources of the acute and convalescent COVID-19 samples. Sources were T cells, B-cell-depleted T cells, or PBMCs; the material itself was cDNA or gDNA.

In the source study's methods: For nucleated cells, counts were estimated from reference gene primer amplification. This table comes from immunoSEQ multiplex PCR, and its TCRdb copy is limited to in-frame clones, with some not included. V, J and clone size derive from that table, while D and trimming were established from the DNA sequence. Of 200,000 to 250,000 clones detected, roughly four fifths appear once; the ten largest clones hold roughly 5.1%. The CDR3 is 12 residues long. Germline CDR1 is SEHNR and CDR2 is FQNEAQ (reference sequence). Trimming left V 4 bases short and J 8 bases short, with 10 bases between.

This receptor was identified in a woman aged 65 to 85 with COVID-19, enrolled during active disease. The chain recombines TRBV7-9 with TRBJ2-3; maybe TRBD2 (5 bases). Sequenced sample: peripheral blood. The CDR3 region has the DNA TGTGCCAGCAGCTCCACGGCGGGTACGCAGTATTTT. Its protein product is CASSSTAGTQYF.